The 25 T cell receptor beta chains in this list originate from one sample, sequenced in a study of CD8 T cells in ankylosing spondylitis. TCRdb re-derived calls from the 5' RACE reads in MiXCR, one entry per CDR3 protein. The sample holds 200,000 to 250,000 distinct CDR3 sequences, roughly 10% seen once. The sequenced sample was blood, either unsorted or a sorted T cell fraction (not recorded which). The receptors here all came from a male donor with ankylosing spondylitis or in good health (not recorded which).

This clonotype was recorded at least ten times. The chain carries TRBV5-1 and TRBJ2-3, with D unclear. V was clipped by 2 bases and J by 6 bases, with 10 bases between them. The CDR3 extends over 13 amino acids. Germline V gene lookup returns CDR1 SGHRS and CDR2 YFSETQ. CDR3 loop: CASSLDAADTQYF. The CDR3 DNA reads as TGCGCCAGCAGCTTAGACGCCGCCGATACGCAGTATTTT.

This clonotype was seen a handful of times. The chain uses TRBV14 and TRBJ2-1; no reliable D call. CDR3 size: 17 residues. Per germline, CDR1 SGHDN and CDR2 FVKESK. The V end lost 4 bases, the J end lost 8 bases, and 24 bases lay between the germline ends. Written as DNA, the CDR3 is TGTGCCAGCAGCCGGTGGGTAGCAGTCGAGTCAGTCGATGAGCAGTTCTTC. Protein sequence: CASSRWVAVESVDEQFF.

This chain links TRBV19 with TRBJ2-4, with D uncertain. The CDR3 is 11 residues long. Trimming shortened V by 0 bases and J by 8 bases, and 2 bases separated the two germline ends. In germline, CDR1 is LNHDA, CDR2 SQIVND (reference sequence). For the CDR3, the DNA is TGTGCCAGTAGTATAGAAGACATTCAGTACTTC. Its translation is CASSIEDIQYF.

Comments on this clonotype: One base away lies a much larger clone, so this may be a sequencing read error. J is TRBJ2-7 and V is TRBV9, with 8 bases fitting TRBD2. The junction had 4 bases not matched to a gene; V was cut back by 0 bases and J by 5 bases. Germline lookup yields CDR1 SGDLS and CDR2 YYNGEE. CDR3 size: 14 residues. The CDR3 loop reads CASSVDSGANEQYF. In nucleotides, the CDR3 is TGTGCCAGCAGCGTAGATAGCGGGGCAAACGAGCAGTACTTC.

V is TRBV28 and J is TRBJ2-1; TRBD2 matches 11 bases. The germline V gene has CDR1 MDHEN and CDR2 SYDVKM. The CDR3 is 16 residues long. The V segment lost 11 bases and the J segment 5 bases; nucleotides outside the gene matches: 14. CDR3: CASLAGGPGYHNEQFF. In DNA, the CDR3 is TGTGCCTCATTAGCGGGGGGGCCGGGGTATCACAATGAGCAGTTCTTC.

This clonotype was observed many times. The chain has TRBV5-5 and TRBJ1-5; the D gene is possibly TRBD1 (6 bases). From germline, CDR1 is SGHKS and CDR2 YYEKEE (reference sequence). This CDR3 is 13 amino acids long. Trimming left V 4 bases short and J 5 bases short, with 10 bases between. CDR3 DNA sequence: TGTGCCAGCAGCGTATCAGGGGATCAGCCCCAGCATTTT. As protein: CASSVSGDQPQHF.

This clonotype was found many times. The chain employs TRBV7-2 and TRBJ2-3; 8 bases line up with TRBD2. There are 16 residues in the CDR3. After removal of 5 bases from V and 0 bases from J, the junction contained 7 bases not matched to a gene. Germline loops: CDR1 SGHTA, CDR2 FQGNSA. DNA of the CDR3: TGTGCCAGCAGCGTCACTAGCGGCCACAGCACAGATACGCAGTATTTT. Translated: CASSVTSGHSTDTQYF.

The J gene is TRBJ2-7, the V gene TRBV2; D may be TRBD1 (5 bases). Trimming stripped 4 bases from V and 1 base from J, with 11 bases between. Germline V gene data show CDR1 as SNHLY and CDR2 as FYNNEI. This CDR3 contains 14 residues. Written as DNA, the CDR3 is TGTGCCAGCAGTGGGCAGGGAAGGTCCTACGAGCAGTACTTC. It yields the protein CASSGQGRSYEQYF.

This clonotype was seen repeatedly, ten times or more. The rearrangement joins TRBV29-1 to TRBJ2-1; D is unresolved. The germline CDR1 and CDR2 sequences are SQVTM and ANQGSEA. The V gene lost 5 bases and the J gene lost 9 bases, with 17 bases spanning the gap. This CDR3 contains 13 residues. For the CDR3, the DNA is TGCAGCGTTATAAGGGATATTTGGGGTGAGCAGTTCTTC. Translation: CSVIRDIWGEQFF.

This clonotype showed up many times. This sequence joins TRBV29-1 and TRBJ1-1, with 7 bases identical to TRBD1. V trimming: 5 bases; J trimming: 0 bases; junction bases outside the gene matches: 6. The CDR3 covers 14 residues. CDR1 SQVTM and CDR2 ANQGSEA come from the germline V gene. CDR3 in DNA: TGCAGCGTTACTACCGGGACAGTGAACACTGAAGCTTTCTTT. The encoded protein is CSVTTGTVNTEAFF. Using reference TRBV29-1 and TRBJ1-1 for the parts outside the CDR3, the full variable domain is SAVISQKPSRDICQRGTSLTIQCQVDSQVTMMFWYRQQPGQSLTLIATANQGSEATYESGFVIDKFPISRPNLTFSTLTVSNMSPEDSSIYLCSVTTGTVNTEAFFGQGTRLTVV.

This clonotype was detected ten times or more. The V call is TRBV3-1, the J call TRBJ1-2; TRBD1 is a possible D gene (5 bases). Germline V lookup: CDR1 LGHDT, CDR2 YNNKEL (reference sequence). Trimming cost V 8 bases and J 3 bases, with 19 bases left between them. The length of the CDR3 is 15 residues. CDR3 DNA sequence: TGTGCCAGCTGGGGGTGGGGGAGGGCCGACTATGGCTACACCTTC. It yields the protein CASWGWGRADYGYTF.

This chain links TRBV2 with TRBJ1-6; 9 positions match TRBD1. The CDR3 consists of 14 residues. Trimming took 10 bases from V and 5 from J; bases not matched to a gene: 6. Germline CDR1 is SNHLY and CDR2 is FYNNEI. The DNA for the CDR3 is TGTGCCACCAGAGGACAGGGGAATAATTCACCCCTCCACTTT. Its translation: CATRGQGNNSPLHF.

This clonotype was observed a handful of times. The J gene is TRBJ2-1, the V gene TRBV29-1; 9 positions match TRBD2. The germline gives CDR1 SQVTM, CDR2 ANQGSEA. Trimming removed 2 bases from V and 0 bases from J; junction bases left unmatched: 5. This CDR3 region has 16 residues. The CDR3 is CSVEFPSGTSYNEQFF. CDR3 sequence (DNA): TGCAGCGTTGAATTCCCTAGCGGGACCTCCTACAATGAGCAGTTCTTC.

About this clonotype: An end of the junction does not agree with germline; a read error may underlie this. The chain combines TRBV7-7 with TRBJ2-5; the D gene is possibly TRBD1 (6 bases). This CDR3 comprises 15 residues. Germline V gene lookup returns CDR1 SSHAT and CDR2 FNYEAQ (reference sequence). CDR3 bases: TGTGCTAGCAGCAAGCAGGGGAACAGCCAAGAGACCCAGTACTTC. Translated: CASSKQGNSQETQYF.

V and J are TRBV6-1 and TRBJ1-5, with D perhaps matching TRBD1 (5 bases). This CDR3 comprises 13 residues. Per the germline V gene, CDR1 is MNHNS and CDR2 is SASEGT. Trimming removed 5 bases at V and 6 bases at J, with 11 bases between. This CDR3 is CASSRDGPQPQHF. CDR3 in DNA: TGTGCCAGCAGTCGGGACGGCCCTCAGCCCCAGCATTTT.

V usage is TRBV19 and J usage is TRBJ1-1; D is uncertain. The CDR3 covers 15 residues. Germline CDR1 is LNHDA and CDR2 is SQIVND (reference sequence). The V and J ends lost 4 bases and 5 bases respectively, with 17 bases between them. CDR3 bases: TGTGCCAGTAGTAGAGTGGGCGTGGGAAGGACTGAAGCTTTCTTT. Protein sequence: CASSRVGVGRTEAFF.

This clonotype was recorded a few times. The chain has TRBV29-1 and TRBJ2-3; no reliable D call. The CDR3 has 13 residues. Looked up from germline, CDR1 is SQVTM and CDR2 is ANQGSEA. The V and J ends lost 5 bases and 2 bases respectively, with 11 bases between them. The CDR3: CSVSIADTDTQYF. The DNA for the CDR3 is TGCAGCGTTTCCATAGCCGACACAGATACGCAGTATTTT.

This clonotype was counted only a few times. The CDR3 sequence: CASEGSGANVLTF. CDR3 nucleotides: TGTGCCAGCGAGGGCTCTGGGGCCAACGTCCTGACTTTC. The rearrangement joins TRBV6-2 or TRBV6-3 to TRBJ2-6, with a tentative D call TRBD2 (5 bases). Germline assignment: CDR1 MNHEY and CDR2 SVGEGT. Trimming shortened V by 8 bases and J by 0 bases, and 5 bases separated the two germline ends. This CDR3 has 13 amino acids.

This clonotype was found many times. The chain links TRBV20-1 to TRBJ1-1; no firm D call. Trimming pared 5 bases from V and 1 base from J, leaving 14 bases between. The germline gives CDR1 DFQATT, CDR2 SNEGSKA (reference sequence). The length of the CDR3 is 14 residues. The CDR3 coding sequence is TGCAGTGCTGCTGGAGGGTGGGAGAACACTGAAGCTTTCTTT. Translated: CSAAGGWENTEAFF.

The rearrangement links TRBV5-1 to TRBJ2-4; maybe TRBD1 (5 bases). CDR3 length equals 16 residues. V dropped 0 bases and J dropped 0 bases, with 10 bases sitting between them. The germline V gene has CDR1 SGHRS and CDR2 YFSETQ. The CDR3 loop is CASSLEGVSAKNIQYF. The CDR3 nucleotides read TGCGCCAGCAGCTTGGAAGGGGTTTCAGCCAAAAACATTCAGTACTTC.

This clonotype was seen ten or more times. The chain combines TRBV7-2 with TRBJ2-6; the D gene is possibly TRBD1 (6 bases). The CDR3 is 15 amino acids. Trimming shortened V by 5 bases and J by 4 bases, and 12 bases separated the two germline ends. Germline CDR1 and CDR2: SGHTA and FQGNSA. CDR3 protein: CASSPWTAGANVLTF. The CDR3 region has the DNA TGTGCCAGCAGCCCATGGACAGCCGGGGCCAACGTCCTGACTTTC.

Concerning this clonotype: A read error may explain this, as a much larger clone is one base away. The gene calls are TRBV24-1 and TRBJ1-1; maybe TRBD1 (5 bases). The V gene's germline CDR1 is KGHDR and CDR2 SFDVKD. The V end was cut by 5 bases, the J end by 1 base, with 10 bases between. This CDR3 comprises 14 residues. CDR3 DNA: TGTGCCACCAGTGCTTTCAGGGCGAACACTGAAGCTTTCTTT. It specifies CATSAFRANTEAFF.

This clonotype was observed many times. The chain carries TRBV20-1 and TRBJ1-1; unclear D gene. The CDR3 is made up of 12 amino acids. From germline, CDR1 is DFQATT and CDR2 SNEGSKA (reference sequence). V lost 5 bases and J 6 bases, leaving 13 bases between the germline ends. The CDR3 region is CSAPNRAAEAFF. The CDR3 DNA reads TGCAGTGCTCCGAATCGGGCGGCTGAAGCTTTCTTT.

The chain uses TRBV7-2 and TRBJ2-3; D tentatively fits TRBD1 or TRBD2 (5 bases each). The germline V gene has CDR1 SGHTA and CDR2 FQGNSA. The ends were cut back, 5 bases at V and 0 bases at J, with 12 bases in the middle. The CDR3 sequence is 15 residues long. CDR3 region: CASSQGTPSTDTQYF. Here the CDR3 DNA reads TGTGCCAGCAGCCAAGGGACCCCTAGCACAGATACGCAGTATTTT.

This clonotype was counted between two and nine times. V usage is TRBV28 and J usage is TRBJ2-2; 8 nucleotides agree with TRBD2. CDR1 MDHEN and CDR2 SYDVKM come from the germline V gene. The CDR3 is 20 amino acids. V trimming: 6 bases; J trimming: 5 bases; junction bases outside the gene matches: 23. CDR3 DNA sequence: TGTGCCAGCAGACCCTTAAAAGTTGTTCGGGGGGGCGCGTGGACCGGGGAGCTGTTTTTT. This gives the protein CASRPLKVVRGGAWTGELFF.